The 10 T cell receptor beta chains below come from one sample, sequenced in a study of CD8 T cells in ankylosing spondylitis. These receptors lack a known antigen. Study conclusions and caveats: A TCR beta motif of about 8 highly homologous variants appeared characteristic of ankylosing spondylitis blood.

TCRdb re-called the 5' RACE reads with MiXCR, one entry per CDR3 protein. Found here are around 890,000 distinct CDR3 sequences, roughly 12% of them singletons; the top ten hold 0.45% to 0.6%. The sample was blood, either unsorted or a sorted T cell fraction (not recorded which). The receptors stem from a male donor with ankylosing spondylitis.

This clonotype has a handful of counts. CDR3: CAIRQGTLDTQYF. CDR3 DNA: TGTGCCATACGACAGGGGACCCTAGATACGCAGTATTTT. The chain is built from TRBV10-3 and TRBJ2-3; 8 bases align to TRBD1. The CDR3 runs 13 residues. V shed 9 bases and J 5 bases; nucleotides not matched to a gene: 7. The germline V gene has CDR1 ENHRY and CDR2 SYGVKD.

This clonotype occurred many times. This rearrangement joins TRBV20-1 to TRBJ1-6, with a weak D call TRBD1 (5 bases). V was pared by 3 bases and J by 9 bases, with 15 bases between. Germline V CDR1 and CDR2: DFQATT, SNEGSKA (reference sequence). The CDR3 extends over 14 amino acids. CDR3 amino acids: CSASQSGHFSPLHF. The CDR3, as DNA: TGCAGTGCTAGTCAAAGCGGACACTTTTCACCCCTCCACTTT.

In this sample, this clonotype turned up a few times. This chain uses TRBV5-4 with TRBJ2-3; 9 nucleotides match TRBD2. Germline assignment: CDR1 SGHNT and CDR2 YYREEE (reference sequence). The CDR3 is made up of 17 amino acids. Losses at the gene ends were 5 bases for V and 2 bases for J; bases not matched to a gene: 12. The DNA of the CDR3 is TGTGCCAGCAGGACAGTGACTAGCGGAGACTACACAGATACGCAGTATTTT. Protein: CASRTVTSGDYTDTQYF.

This clonotype was seen a few times. The genes are TRBV30 and TRBJ2-1; 8 positions agree with TRBD2. Per the germline V gene, CDR1 is GTSNPN and CDR2 is SVGIG (reference sequence). Trimming took 4 bases from V and 1 from J; bases not matched to a gene: 9. The CDR3 has 16 amino acids. As DNA, the CDR3 is TGTGCCTGGACCGACACCCAGCGGGGGTCCTACAATGAGCAGTTCTTC. It yields the protein CAWTDTQRGSYNEQFF.

This chain joins TRBV27 and TRBJ2-5; D gene ambiguous. Germline loops: CDR1 MNHEY, CDR2 SMNVEV (reference sequence). This CDR3 contains 19 residues. V lost 4 bases to trimming and J lost 0 bases, with 24 bases between them. The CDR3 region is CASSSLPGSTLLYQETQYF. The CDR3 coding sequence is TGTGCCAGCAGTTCTCTCCCGGGTAGTACCTTATTGTACCAAGAGACCCAGTACTTC.

There are many counts of this clonotype. The V call is TRBV20-1, the J call TRBJ1-6; unclear D gene. CDR1 and CDR2 from the germline V gene are DFQATT and SNEGSKA (reference sequence). The CDR3 length is 12 residues. V gave up 1 base and J gave up 10 bases, with 8 bases separating them. Here the CDR3 DNA reads TGCAGTGCTAGAGGGGTTGGGTCACCCCTCCACTTT. Its translation: CSARGVGSPLHF.

This clonotype was observed a few times. The V call is TRBV6-1, the J call TRBJ2-7, with D maybe TRBD1 (5 bases). The germline V gene has CDR1 MNHNS and CDR2 SASEGT. The germline V and J ends were trimmed by 6 bases and 3 bases, with 6 bases remaining between them. This CDR3 is built from 11 residues. CDR3 amino acids: CASSRVYEQYF. DNA of the CDR3: TGTGCCAGCAGCAGGGTCTACGAGCAGTACTTC.

This clonotype was seen many times. The rearrangement links TRBV12-3 or TRBV12-4 to TRBJ2-3; D gene uncertain. Between the trimmed V and J ends, which lost 2 bases and 1 base, there was a span of 4 bases. The CDR3 has 13 residues. In DNA, the CDR3 is TGTGCCAGCAGTTTATTCGGCACAGATACGCAGTATTTT. It yields the protein CASSLFGTDTQYF.

This clonotype occurred a few times. The V gene is TRBV20-1, the J gene TRBJ1-3; no clear D gene. The CDR3 contains 12 residues. Germline-derived CDR1 and CDR2 are DFQATT and SNEGSKA (reference sequence). Trimming took off 0 bases at V and 5 bases at J, with 5 bases between the two ends. The CDR3 DNA reads TGCAGTGCTAGAGACCGCAGAAACACCATATATTTT. This encodes CSARDRRNTIYF.

This clonotype has a count of ten or more. J is TRBJ2-1 and V is TRBV29-1; perhaps TRBD1 as D (5 bases). The CDR3 is 15 residues long. Germline V gives CDR1 SQVTM, CDR2 ANQGSEA. V lost 4 bases, J lost 1 base, and 14 bases lay in between. The CDR3 nucleotides read TGCAGCGTTGTTCGGCAACAGGTTTCCTACAATGAGCAGTTCTTC. It translates to CSVVRQQVSYNEQFF.